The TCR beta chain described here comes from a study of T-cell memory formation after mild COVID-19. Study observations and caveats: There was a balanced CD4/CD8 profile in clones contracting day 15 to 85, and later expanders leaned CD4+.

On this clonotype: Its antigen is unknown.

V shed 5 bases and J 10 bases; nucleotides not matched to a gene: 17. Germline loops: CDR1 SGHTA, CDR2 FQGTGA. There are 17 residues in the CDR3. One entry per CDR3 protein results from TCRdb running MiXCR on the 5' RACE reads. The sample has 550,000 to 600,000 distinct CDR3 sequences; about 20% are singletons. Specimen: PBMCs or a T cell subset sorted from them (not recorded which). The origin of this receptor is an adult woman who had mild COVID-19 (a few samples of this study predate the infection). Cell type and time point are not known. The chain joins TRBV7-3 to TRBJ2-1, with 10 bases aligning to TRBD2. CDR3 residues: CASSASRASGRGREQFF. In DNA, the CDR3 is TGTGCCAGCAGCGCATCCCGGGCTAGCGGGAGAGGGAGGGAGCAGTTCTTC.